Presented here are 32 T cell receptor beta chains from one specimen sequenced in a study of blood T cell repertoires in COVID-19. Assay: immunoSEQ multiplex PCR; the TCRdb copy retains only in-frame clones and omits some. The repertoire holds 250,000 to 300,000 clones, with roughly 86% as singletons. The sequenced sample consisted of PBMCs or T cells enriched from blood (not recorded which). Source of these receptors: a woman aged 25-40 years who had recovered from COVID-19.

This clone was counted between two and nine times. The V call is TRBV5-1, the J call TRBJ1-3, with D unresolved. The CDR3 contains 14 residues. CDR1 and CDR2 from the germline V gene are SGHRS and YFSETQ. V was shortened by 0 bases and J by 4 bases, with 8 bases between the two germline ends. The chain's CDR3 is CASSLGSKGNTIYF. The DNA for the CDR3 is TGCGCCAGCAGCTTGGGGAGTAAGGGAAACACCATATATTTT. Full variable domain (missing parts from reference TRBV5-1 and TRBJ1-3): KAGVTQTPRYLIKTRGQQVTLSCSPISGHRSVSWYQQTPGQGLQFLFEYFSETQRNKGNFPGRFSGRQFSNSRSEMNVSTLELGDSALYLCASSLGSKGNTIYFGEGSWLTVV.

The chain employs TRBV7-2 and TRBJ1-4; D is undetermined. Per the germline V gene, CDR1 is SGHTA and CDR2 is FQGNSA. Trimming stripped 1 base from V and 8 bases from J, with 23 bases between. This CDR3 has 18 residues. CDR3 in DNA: TGTGCCAGCAGCTTAGATGCGCGGTACACCCTGGAGGGAGAAAAACTGTTTTTT. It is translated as CASSLDARYTLEGEKLFF. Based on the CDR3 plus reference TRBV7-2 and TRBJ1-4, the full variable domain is GAGVSQSPSNKVTEKGKDVELRCDPISGHTALYWYRQSLGQGLEFLIYFQGNSAPDKSGLPSDRFSAERTGGSVSTLTIQRTQQEDSAVYLCASSLDARYTLEGEKLFFGSGTQLSVL.

The CDR3 spells CASSQGDLTSGGRYNEQFF. The CDR3 DNA reads as TGCGCCAGCAGCCAGGGGGATCTGACTAGCGGGGGGCGATACAATGAGCAGTTCTTC. The rearrangement links TRBV4-3 to TRBJ2-1, with TRBD2 matching over 13 bases. The CDR3 is 19 amino acids. Per the germline V gene, CDR1 is LGHNA and CDR2 is YSLEER. V shed 3 bases and J 4 bases; nucleotides not matched to a gene: 12.

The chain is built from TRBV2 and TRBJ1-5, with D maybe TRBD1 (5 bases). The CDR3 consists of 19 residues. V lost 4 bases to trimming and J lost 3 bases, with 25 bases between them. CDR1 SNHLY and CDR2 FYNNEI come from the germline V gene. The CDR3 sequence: CASSVLFGGVGPTNQPQHF. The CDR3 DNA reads TGTGCCAGCAGTGTTTTGTTCGGGGGGGTCGGACCTACCAATCAGCCCCAGCATTTT.

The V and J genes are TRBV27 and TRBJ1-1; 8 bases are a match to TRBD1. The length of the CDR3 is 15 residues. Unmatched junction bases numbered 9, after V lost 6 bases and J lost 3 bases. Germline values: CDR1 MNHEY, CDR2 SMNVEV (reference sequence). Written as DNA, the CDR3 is TGTGCCAGCAGAGCAGGGGGCGCATTTCACACTGAAGCTTTCTTT. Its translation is CASRAGGAFHTEAFF.

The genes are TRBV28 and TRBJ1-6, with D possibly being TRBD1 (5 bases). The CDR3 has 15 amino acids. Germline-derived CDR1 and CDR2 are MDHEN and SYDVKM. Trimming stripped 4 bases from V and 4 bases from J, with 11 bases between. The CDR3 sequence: CASSSATAYNSPLHF. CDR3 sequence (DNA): TGTGCCAGCAGTTCCGCGACAGCTTATAATTCACCCCTCCACTTT.

The DNA for the CDR3 is TGTGCCAGCCGCGGGGGAGTCCACAATGAGCAGTTCTTC. The encoded protein is CASRGGVHNEQFF. V gene TRBV7-2 combines with J gene TRBJ2-1; 7 bases match TRBD2. V shed 8 bases, J shed 5 bases, and the junction held 6 bases outside the gene matches. This CDR3 has 13 amino acids. Germline V gene data show CDR1 as SGHTA and CDR2 as FQGNSA.

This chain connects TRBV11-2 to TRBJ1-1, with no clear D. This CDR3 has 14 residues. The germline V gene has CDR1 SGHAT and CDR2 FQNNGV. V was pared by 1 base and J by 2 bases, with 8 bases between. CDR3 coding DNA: TGTGCCAGCAGCTTAGTTAGCAGCAACACTGAAGCTTTCTTT. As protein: CASSLVSSNTEAFF.

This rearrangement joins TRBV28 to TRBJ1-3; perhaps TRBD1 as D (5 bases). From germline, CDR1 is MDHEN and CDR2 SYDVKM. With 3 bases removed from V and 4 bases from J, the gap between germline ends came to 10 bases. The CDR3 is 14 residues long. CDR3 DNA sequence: TGTGCCAGCAGTTTCGACAGTCGAGGAAACACCATATATTTT. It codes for CASSFDSRGNTIYF.

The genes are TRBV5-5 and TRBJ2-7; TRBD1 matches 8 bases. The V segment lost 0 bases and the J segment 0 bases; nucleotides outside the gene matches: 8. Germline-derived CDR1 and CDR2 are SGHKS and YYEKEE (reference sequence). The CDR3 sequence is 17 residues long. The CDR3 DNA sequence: TGTGCCAGCAGCTTGGGCTCCAGGGGGCTCCCCTCCTACGAGCAGTACTTC. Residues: CASSLGSRGLPSYEQYF. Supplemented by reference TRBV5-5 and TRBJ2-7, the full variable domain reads DAGVTQSPTHLIKTRGQQVTLRCSPISGHKSVSWYQQVLGQGPQFIFQYYEKEERGRGNFPDRFSARQFPNYSSELNVNALLLGDSALYLCASSLGSRGLPSYEQYFGPGTRLTVT.

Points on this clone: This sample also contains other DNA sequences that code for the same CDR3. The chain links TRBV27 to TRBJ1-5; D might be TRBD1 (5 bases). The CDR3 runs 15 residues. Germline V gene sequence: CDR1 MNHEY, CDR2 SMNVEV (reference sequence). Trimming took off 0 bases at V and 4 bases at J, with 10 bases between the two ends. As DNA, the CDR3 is TGTGCCAGCAGTTTATCGCAGGGTCCGAATCAGCCCCAGCATTTT. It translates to CASSLSQGPNQPQHF.

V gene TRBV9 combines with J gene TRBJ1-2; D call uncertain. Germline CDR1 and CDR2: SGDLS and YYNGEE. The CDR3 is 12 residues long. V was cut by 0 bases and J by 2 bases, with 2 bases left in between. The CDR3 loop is CASSVANYGYTF. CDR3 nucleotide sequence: TGTGCCAGCAGCGTAGCGAACTATGGCTACACCTTC.

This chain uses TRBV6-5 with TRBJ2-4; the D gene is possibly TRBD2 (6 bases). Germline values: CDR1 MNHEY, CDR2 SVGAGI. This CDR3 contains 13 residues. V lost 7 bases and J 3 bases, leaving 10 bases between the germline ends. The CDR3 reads CASNGLSKNIQYF. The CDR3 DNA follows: TGTGCCAGCAATGGACTAAGCAAAAACATTCAGTACTTC.

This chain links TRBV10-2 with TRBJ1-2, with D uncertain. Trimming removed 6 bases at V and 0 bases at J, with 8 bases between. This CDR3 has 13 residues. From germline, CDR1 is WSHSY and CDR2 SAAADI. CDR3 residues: CASRGRANYGYTF. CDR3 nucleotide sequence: TGCGCCAGCAGGGGCAGAGCTAACTATGGCTACACCTTC.

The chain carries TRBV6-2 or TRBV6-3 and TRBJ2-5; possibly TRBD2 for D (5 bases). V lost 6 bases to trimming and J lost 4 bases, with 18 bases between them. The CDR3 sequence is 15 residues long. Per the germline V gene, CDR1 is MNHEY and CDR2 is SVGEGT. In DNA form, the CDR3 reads TGTGCCAGCAGCCACTCGAGGGTGTTCCGAGAGACCCAGTACTTC. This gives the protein CASSHSRVFRETQYF.

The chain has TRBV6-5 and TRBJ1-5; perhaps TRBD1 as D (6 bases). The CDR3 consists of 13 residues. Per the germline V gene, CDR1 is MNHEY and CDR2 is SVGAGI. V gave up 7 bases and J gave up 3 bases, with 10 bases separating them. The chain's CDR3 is CASKHRDNQPQHF. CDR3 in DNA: TGTGCCAGCAAACACAGGGACAATCAGCCCCAGCATTTT.

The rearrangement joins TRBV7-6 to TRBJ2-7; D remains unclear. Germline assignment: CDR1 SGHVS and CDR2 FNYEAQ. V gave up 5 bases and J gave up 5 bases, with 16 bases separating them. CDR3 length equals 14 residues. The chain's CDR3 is CASSPILSLDEQYF. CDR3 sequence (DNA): TGTGCCAGCAGCCCTATCTTATCCTTGGACGAGCAGTACTTC.

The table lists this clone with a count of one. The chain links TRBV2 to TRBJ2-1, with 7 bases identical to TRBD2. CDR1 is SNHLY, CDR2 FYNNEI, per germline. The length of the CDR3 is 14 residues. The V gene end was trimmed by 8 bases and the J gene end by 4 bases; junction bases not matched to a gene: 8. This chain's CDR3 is CASRGSGRYNEQFF. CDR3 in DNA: TGTGCCAGCCGGGGGTCCGGGAGGTACAATGAGCAGTTCTTC.

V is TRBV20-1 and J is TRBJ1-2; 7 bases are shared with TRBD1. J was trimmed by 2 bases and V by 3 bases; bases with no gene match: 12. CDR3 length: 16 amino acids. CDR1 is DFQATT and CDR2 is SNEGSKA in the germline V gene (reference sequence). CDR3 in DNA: TGCAGTGCTAGTCCCATTAAAGGGACAGCAAACTATGGCTACACCTTC. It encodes CSASPIKGTANYGYTF.

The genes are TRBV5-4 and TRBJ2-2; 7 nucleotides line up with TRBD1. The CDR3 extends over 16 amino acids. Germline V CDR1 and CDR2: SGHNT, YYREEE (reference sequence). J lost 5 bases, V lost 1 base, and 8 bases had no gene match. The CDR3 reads CASSLYRGTGTGELFF. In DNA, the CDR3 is TGTGCCAGCAGCTTGTACAGGGGCACGGGAACCGGGGAGCTGTTTTTT.

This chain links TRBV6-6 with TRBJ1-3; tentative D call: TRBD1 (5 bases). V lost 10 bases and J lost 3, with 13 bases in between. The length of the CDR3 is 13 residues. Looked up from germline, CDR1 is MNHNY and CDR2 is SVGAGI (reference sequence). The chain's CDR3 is CATLTDSGNTIYF. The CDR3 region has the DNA TGTGCCACTTTGACAGATAGTGGAAACACCATATATTTT.

CDR3 nucleotides: TGTGCCAGCAGCCATTCCGGGTTCTTTAATTCACCCCTCCACTTT. Translation: CASSHSGFFNSPLHF. The chain carries TRBV14 and TRBJ1-6; D gene uncertain. CDR3 length: 15 residues. Germline values: CDR1 SGHDN, CDR2 FVKESK. V lost 3 bases and J lost 6, with 12 bases in between.

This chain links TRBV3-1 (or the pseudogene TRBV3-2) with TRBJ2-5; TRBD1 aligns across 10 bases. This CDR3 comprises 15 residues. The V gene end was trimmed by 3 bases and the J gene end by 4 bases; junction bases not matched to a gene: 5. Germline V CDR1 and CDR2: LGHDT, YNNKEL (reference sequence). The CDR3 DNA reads TGTGCCAGCAGCCACGGACAGGGGGGCGTAGAGACCCAGTACTTC. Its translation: CASSHGQGGVETQYF.

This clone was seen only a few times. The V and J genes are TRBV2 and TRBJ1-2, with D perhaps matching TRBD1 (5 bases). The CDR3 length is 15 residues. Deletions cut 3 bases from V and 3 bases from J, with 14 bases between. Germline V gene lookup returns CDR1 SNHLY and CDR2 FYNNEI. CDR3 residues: CASSEGLLRDYGYTF. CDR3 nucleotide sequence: TGTGCCAGCAGTGAGGGGCTCCTGCGCGACTATGGCTACACCTTC.

This CDR3 reads CASSLGGASTEAFF. The CDR3 coding sequence is TGTGCCAGCAGTTTAGGGGGGGCCTCGACTGAAGCTTTCTTT. The chain recombines TRBV27 with TRBJ1-1, with D maybe TRBD1 (6 bases). Germline-derived CDR1 and CDR2 are MNHEY and SMNVEV (reference sequence). Deletions cut 2 bases from V and 5 bases from J, with 12 bases between. The CDR3 has 14 amino acids.

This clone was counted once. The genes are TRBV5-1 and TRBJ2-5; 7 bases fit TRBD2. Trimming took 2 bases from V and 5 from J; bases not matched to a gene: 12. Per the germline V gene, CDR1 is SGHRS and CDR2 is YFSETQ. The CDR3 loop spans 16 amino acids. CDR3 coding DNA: TGCGCCAGCAGCTTTGGGCGGGAGTATGTGTGGGAGACCCAGTACTTC. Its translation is CASSFGREYVWETQYF.

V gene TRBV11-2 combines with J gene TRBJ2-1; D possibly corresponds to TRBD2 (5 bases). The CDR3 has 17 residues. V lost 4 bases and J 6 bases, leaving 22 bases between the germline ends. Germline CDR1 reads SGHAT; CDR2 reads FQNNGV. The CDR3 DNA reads TGTGCCAGCAGCTCGCTCGACCCTCAAGAGGGCCTCAATGAGCAGTTCTTC. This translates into CASSSLDPQEGLNEQFF.

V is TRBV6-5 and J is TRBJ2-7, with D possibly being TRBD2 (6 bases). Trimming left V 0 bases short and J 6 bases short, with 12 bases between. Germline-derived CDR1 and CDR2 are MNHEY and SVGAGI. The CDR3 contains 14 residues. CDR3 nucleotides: TGTGCCAGCAGTTACTCCGGGGAGGCGATCGAGCAGTACTTC. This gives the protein CASSYSGEAIEQYF.

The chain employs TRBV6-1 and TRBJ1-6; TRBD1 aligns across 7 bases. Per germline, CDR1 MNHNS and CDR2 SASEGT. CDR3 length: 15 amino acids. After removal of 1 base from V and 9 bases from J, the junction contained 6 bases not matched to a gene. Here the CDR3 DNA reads TGTGCCAGCAGTGAAGAGACCACAGGGGTTTCACCCCTCCACTTT. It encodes CASSEETTGVSPLHF.

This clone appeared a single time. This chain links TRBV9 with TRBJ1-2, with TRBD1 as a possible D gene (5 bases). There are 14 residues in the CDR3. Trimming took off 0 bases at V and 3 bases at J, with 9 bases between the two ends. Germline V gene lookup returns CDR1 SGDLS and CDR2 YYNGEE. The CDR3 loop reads CASSVGGTHYGYTF. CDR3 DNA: TGTGCCAGCAGCGTAGGGGGGACTCACTATGGCTACACCTTC.

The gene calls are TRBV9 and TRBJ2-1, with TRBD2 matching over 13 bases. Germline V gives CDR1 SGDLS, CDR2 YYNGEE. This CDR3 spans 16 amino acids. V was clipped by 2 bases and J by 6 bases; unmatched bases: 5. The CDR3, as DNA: TGTGCCAGCAGCGTCGCGGGGACTAGCGGGATCAATGAGCAGTTCTTC. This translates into CASSVAGTSGINEQFF.

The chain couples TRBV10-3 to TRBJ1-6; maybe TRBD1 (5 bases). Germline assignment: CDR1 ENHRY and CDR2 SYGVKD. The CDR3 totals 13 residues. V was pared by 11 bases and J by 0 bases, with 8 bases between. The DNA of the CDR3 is TGTGCCGTAGGGGACTCCTATAATTCACCCCTCCACTTT. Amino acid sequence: CAVGDSYNSPLHF.